Presented here are 27 T cell receptor beta chains from one specimen sequenced in a study of blood T cell repertoires in COVID-19. The protocol was immunoSEQ multiplex PCR, while the TCRdb copy is restricted to in-frame clones and leaves out a portion. The table has some 170,000 clones, about four fifths seen once. Specimen: peripheral blood. These receptor sequences come from a woman aged 70-85 years with acute or convalescent COVID-19.

The chain joins TRBV10-1 to TRBJ1-1; no clear D. Per germline, CDR1 WNHNN and CDR2 SYGVQD (reference sequence). Trimming took off 7 bases at V and 9 bases at J, with 12 bases between the two ends. The CDR3 has 11 amino acids. CDR3 sequence: CASTADGKAFF. DNA for the CDR3: TGCGCCAGCACCGCGGACGGGAAAGCTTTCTTT.

The rearrangement uses TRBV7-6 and TRBJ1-6; no clear D. V shed 3 bases and J shed 7 bases, with 10 bases lying between them. The CDR3 runs 14 residues. Germline CDR1 and CDR2: SGHVS and FNYEAQ. CDR3 sequence reads: CASSFGERNSPLHF. CDR3 DNA: TGTGCCAGCAGCTTCGGGGAGAGAAATTCACCCCTCCACTTT.

J is TRBJ1-1 and V is TRBV28; maybe TRBD1 (5 bases). Germline CDR1 and CDR2: MDHEN and SYDVKM. V lost 2 bases and J 2 bases, leaving 12 bases between the germline ends. CDR3 length: 15 amino acids. The chain's CDR3 is CASSLEQGSNTEAFF. CDR3 sequence (DNA): TGTGCCAGCAGTTTAGAGCAGGGAAGTAACACTGAAGCTTTCTTT.

This chain joins TRBV28 and TRBJ2-7; TRBD2 matches 14 bases. Germline V lookup: CDR1 MDHEN, CDR2 SYDVKM. The J segment lost 9 bases and the V segment lost 3 bases, leaving 22 bases of the junction unmatched. The CDR3 runs to 20 residues. CDR3 region: CASSFSWRGLAGAGHLGQYF. The CDR3 DNA follows: TGTGCCAGCAGTTTCTCATGGAGGGGACTAGCGGGGGCGGGACACTTGGGGCAGTACTTC.

This clone was recorded only once. The genes are TRBV4-2 and TRBJ2-1, with TRBD2 as a possible D gene (5 bases). Deletions cut 0 bases from V and 7 bases from J, with 13 bases between. The CDR3 runs to 15 residues. Looked up from germline, CDR1 is LGHNA and CDR2 is YNFKEQ. The CDR3 coding sequence is TGTGCCAGCAGCCAAGATCTCCTAGCCCCAAATGAGCAGTTCTTC. Its translation: CASSQDLLAPNEQFF.

This chain's CDR3 is CASSQGQGHSYEQYF. Written as DNA, the CDR3 is TGCGCCAGCAGCCAAGGGCAGGGTCACTCCTACGAGCAGTACTTC. The J gene is TRBJ2-7, the V gene TRBV4-3; tentative D call: TRBD1 (5 bases). V lost 1 base and J lost 0, with 10 bases in between. The length of the CDR3 is 15 residues. Germline-derived CDR1 and CDR2 are LGHNA and YSLEER.

This chain connects TRBV5-1 to TRBJ2-5; D perhaps matches TRBD2 (6 bases). This CDR3 comprises 16 residues. Trimming took off 4 bases at V and 4 bases at J, with 20 bases between the two ends. Germline V lookup: CDR1 SGHRS, CDR2 YFSETQ. CDR3 DNA sequence: TGCGCCAGCAGCCTGGGGGGTAATCAGGGAACAGAGACCCAGTACTTC. Amino acids: CASSLGGNQGTETQYF.

This clone was seen a few times. This chain links TRBV7-9 with TRBJ1-1; D ambiguous. Germline V lookup: CDR1 SEHNR, CDR2 FQNEAQ (reference sequence). This CDR3 spans 10 amino acids. The V gene lost 5 bases and the J gene lost 8 bases, with 6 bases spanning the gap. The CDR3 DNA sequence: TGTGCCAGCAGCCTATCAGAAGCTTTCTTT. It encodes CASSLSEAFF.

The chain is built from TRBV7-2 and TRBJ1-5; 9 nucleotides match TRBD1. Germline-derived CDR1 and CDR2 are SGHTA and FQGNSA. With V trimmed by 4 bases and J by 4 bases, 14 bases remained unmatched. This CDR3 comprises 18 residues. CDR3 in DNA: TGTGCCAGCAGCTCCGGGTTCTCCGGGACAGGGTTTAATCAGCCCCAGCATTTT. Protein sequence: CASSSGFSGTGFNQPQHF.

This chain uses TRBV5-1 with TRBJ1-2; 8 nucleotides agree with TRBD1. The V gene end was trimmed by 1 base and the J gene end by 6 bases; junction bases not matched to a gene: 5. The germline V gene encodes CDR1 SGHRS and CDR2 YFSETQ. This CDR3 comprises 14 residues. CDR3 nucleotides: TGCGCCAGCAGCTTGTGGCAGGGGGCGGATGGCTACACCTTC. It translates to CASSLWQGADGYTF.

This clone showed up just once. The chain uses TRBV5-6 and TRBJ2-6; tentative D call: TRBD1 (5 bases). Trimming stripped 3 bases from V and 1 base from J, with 14 bases between. Germline V CDR1 and CDR2: SGHDT, YYEEEE. The CDR3 contains 17 residues. The CDR3 loop reads CASSSLGSGSGANVLTF. The CDR3 region has the DNA TGTGCCAGCAGCTCGCTAGGGTCAGGGTCTGGGGCCAACGTCCTGACTTTC.

This clone has a single count. The V call is TRBV7-9, the J call TRBJ1-2, with D maybe TRBD1 (5 bases). The CDR3 runs to 14 residues. The germline V gene has CDR1 SEHNR and CDR2 FQNEAQ (reference sequence). Trimming stripped 8 bases from V and 0 bases from J, with 13 bases between. DNA of the CDR3: TGTGCCAGCGGGGAGGGGTCTGCTAACTATGGCTACACCTTC. Its translation: CASGEGSANYGYTF.

This clone came up a few times. The V gene is TRBV5-4, the J gene TRBJ2-3; 9 bases fit TRBD2. V was clipped by 0 bases and J by 4 bases; unmatched bases: 3. CDR3 length equals 15 residues. CDR1 is SGHNT, CDR2 YYREEE, per germline (reference sequence). Here the CDR3 reads CASSLGSSGADTQYF. The CDR3 DNA reads TGTGCCAGCAGCTTGGGTTCTAGCGGGGCAGATACGCAGTATTTT.

This clone was observed a handful of times. CDR3 region: CASSPSRTAVSYEQYF. The CDR3 bases are TGCGCCAGCAGCCCCTCCCGGACAGCCGTCTCCTACGAGCAGTACTTC. The V call is TRBV4-3, the J call TRBJ2-7; D may be TRBD1 (6 bases). The CDR3 contains 16 residues. The V and J ends lost 4 bases and 0 bases respectively, with 16 bases between them. Germline lookup yields CDR1 LGHNA and CDR2 YSLEER.

As to this clone: Other DNA sequences of this sample code for an identical CDR3. V is TRBV12-3 or TRBV12-4 and J is TRBJ1-1, with 7 bases lining up with TRBD1. The CDR3 covers 13 residues. Trimming at V came to 6 bases and at J to 1 base, leaving 2 bases not matched to a gene. This CDR3 is CASRRQGNTEAFF. The CDR3 DNA reads TGTGCCAGCAGGCGACAGGGGAACACTGAAGCTTTCTTT.

This chain connects TRBV6-1 to TRBJ2-2; D gene unclear. Looked up from germline, CDR1 is MNHNS and CDR2 is SASEGT. The length of the CDR3 is 19 residues. V shed 0 bases and J shed 1 base, with 18 bases lying between them. CDR3 DNA: TGTGCCAGCAGTGAAGCGCTTCTCCGGTGGAGACTGAACACCGGGGAGCTGTTTTTT. Translated: CASSEALLRWRLNTGELFF.

V is TRBV5-1 and J is TRBJ2-1; maybe TRBD1 (6 bases). Germline assignment: CDR1 SGHRS and CDR2 YFSETQ. The CDR3 has 15 residues. Trimming left V 1 base short and J 3 bases short, with 11 bases between. The CDR3 sequence: CASSLLQGGYNEQFF. In nucleotides, the CDR3 is TGCGCCAGCAGCTTGTTACAGGGTGGCTACAATGAGCAGTTCTTC. Full variable domain (remainder filled in from reference TRBV5-1 and TRBJ2-1): KAGVTQTPRYLIKTRGQQVTLSCSPISGHRSVSWYQQTPGQGLQFLFEYFSETQRNKGNFPGRFSGRQFSNSRSEMNVSTLELGDSALYLCASSLLQGGYNEQFFGPGTRLTVL.

As concerns this clone: This specimen includes other DNA sequences encoding the same CDR3. The V gene is TRBV3-1 (or the pseudogene TRBV3-2), the J gene TRBJ1-1; D is perhaps TRBD1 (5 bases). The germline V and J ends were trimmed by 1 base and 0 bases, with 9 bases remaining between them. This CDR3 has 15 amino acids. Germline V gene sequence: CDR1 LGHDT, CDR2 YNNKEL (reference sequence). In DNA, the CDR3 is TGTGCCAGCAGCCAAGCCCGACAGCTGAACACTGAAGCTTTCTTT. Amino acids: CASSQARQLNTEAFF.

The chain uses TRBV2 and TRBJ2-7; the match to TRBD1 covers 10 bases. The CDR3 is made up of 13 amino acids. V dropped 6 bases and J dropped 6; count of bases not matched to a gene: 5. Looked up from germline, CDR1 is SNHLY and CDR2 is FYNNEI. The CDR3 region is CASSDRGRGEQYF. DNA of the CDR3: TGTGCCAGCAGCGACAGGGGGCGCGGCGAGCAGTACTTC.

This clone was picked up a small number of times. The V gene is TRBV6-2 or TRBV6-3, the J gene TRBJ2-7; 7 bases agree with TRBD1. The CDR3 length is 15 residues. J lost 3 bases, V lost 5 bases, and 10 bases had no gene match. Per germline, CDR1 MNHEY and CDR2 SVGEGT. The CDR3: CASSHRTGQLYEQYF. The CDR3 DNA sequence: TGTGCCAGCAGTCACCGGACAGGTCAACTCTACGAGCAGTACTTC.

The CDR3 loop is CASSLRVADEKLFF. The CDR3, as DNA: TGTGCCAGCAGCTTGCGGGTTGCGGATGAAAAACTGTTTTTT. This chain links TRBV7-8 with TRBJ1-4; the D is unclear. The CDR3 has 14 amino acids. V was trimmed by 3 bases and J by 6 bases, leaving 11 bases between them. Germline values: CDR1 SGHVS, CDR2 FQNEAQ.

The chain joins TRBV27 to TRBJ1-1; D uncertain. V lost 2 bases and J 5 bases, leaving 9 bases between the germline ends. Germline V gives CDR1 MNHEY, CDR2 SMNVEV (reference sequence). The CDR3 has 13 amino acids. CDR3 sequence reads: CASSLGRETEAFF. CDR3 bases: TGTGCCAGCAGTTTAGGGCGGGAAACTGAAGCTTTCTTT.

The chain links TRBV27 to TRBJ1-5; 7 positions match TRBD1. CDR3 length: 14 residues. The germline CDR1 and CDR2 sequences are MNHEY and SMNVEV (reference sequence). V lost 7 bases, J lost 9 bases, and 12 bases stayed unmatched. CDR3 in amino acids: CASTWGQSLGPQHF. As DNA, the CDR3 is TGTGCCAGCACCTGGGGACAGAGCCTCGGGCCCCAGCATTTT.

The chain carries TRBV6-5 and TRBJ1-1; 7 bases are a match to TRBD1. Germline V CDR1 and CDR2: MNHEY, SVGAGI. The CDR3 loop spans 12 amino acids. With 6 bases clipped from V and 8 bases from J, the junction kept 6 bases outside the gene matches. The CDR3 loop is CASSLRTGEAFF. DNA of the CDR3: TGTGCCAGCAGCCTACGGACAGGAGAAGCTTTCTTT.

The genes are TRBV7-9 and TRBJ2-5; 7 nucleotides align to TRBD2. CDR3 length: 16 residues. With V trimmed by 3 bases and J by 2 bases, 9 bases remained unmatched. Germline CDR1 and CDR2: SEHNR and FQNEAQ (reference sequence). The CDR3 here is CASSFGLLARQETQYF. CDR3 in DNA: TGTGCCAGCAGCTTTGGGTTACTAGCGAGGCAAGAGACCCAGTACTTC.

This clone was seen at least ten times. The chain combines TRBV29-1 with TRBJ1-5; no reliable D call. Deletions cut 4 bases from V and 6 bases from J, with 10 bases between. Germline values: CDR1 SQVTM, CDR2 ANQGSEA. This CDR3 spans 12 amino acids. CDR3 region: CSVAREGQPQHF. The CDR3 nucleotides are TGCAGCGTTGCGAGGGAAGGTCAGCCCCAGCATTTT.

CDR3 amino acids: CSASPTNNEQFF. CDR3 sequence (DNA): TGCAGTGCTAGTCCCACAAACAATGAGCAGTTCTTC. This sequence joins TRBV20-1 and TRBJ2-1; no definite D call. The CDR3 consists of 12 residues. Deletions cut 3 bases from V and 5 bases from J, with 8 bases between. The germline gives CDR1 DFQATT, CDR2 SNEGSKA (reference sequence).